The present entry profiles one T cell receptor beta chain with its context. It lacks a known antigen. Base qualities were left out, and no much larger clone turns up one base away. This specimen comes from a study of T-cell reconstitution after alpha-beta-depleted transplantation in children (dated by TCRdb to about 2016). Regarding the study in general: The study quantitatively tracked T-cell immune reconstitution after TCRalphabeta/CD19-depleted allogeneic hematopoietic cell transplantation in children using TCR repertoire profiling.

To prepare the library, PCR was applied. The sample was run on an Illumina HiSeq 2500. TCR library preparation used molecular barcoding, with unique molecular identifiers applied to normalize quantification of the TCRbeta repertoire. In-frame beta chains were kept once TCRdb had trimmed the public reads at Q25 with fastp and called clones with MiXCR. Rows with one shared CDR3 protein collapse into an entry with the most common genes and DNA. Across this sample there are approximately 520,000 distinct CDR3 sequences, with more than 9.5% seen only once. The top ten hold less than 15% of the sample. At the junction V is shortened by 0 bases and J by 4 bases, with 10 bases in between. The CDR3 runs 15 amino acids, cysteine and phenylalanine included. This entry keeps only the CDR3 DNA: 45 bases, framed from base 1. Reading the germline V gene (reference sequence) gives CDR1 LNHNV and CDR2 YYDKDF. Paper-wide results and their limitations: Over the following months the frequencies of hyperexpanded clones went down, and after one year T-cell counts and TCRbeta diversity were mostly credited to newly produced T cells. The high TCRbeta diversity at day 60 in some patients was ascribed to recipient T cells and intrathymic progenitors that had survived conditioning. The apparently early alphabetaT-cell count recovery about two months after transplant was reportedly dependent on only several hundred rapidly expanded clones derived from non-depleted graft cells.

The treatment or condition label for this specimen denotes: allogeneic hematopoietic cell transplantation with graft depleted of TCRalphabeta T cells and CD19 B cells. The children who served as transplant recipients had been given grafts of TCRalphabeta/CD19-depleted allogeneic hematopoietic cells. Recombination joined TRBV15 with TRBJ2-4, with no reliable assignment of the D segment. This clonotype originated in a female patient aged 2-9 years who had a stem cell transplant for aplastic anemia, so the T cells may come from the graft donor. The sequences come from PBMCs, mostly from graft donor cells, collected 180 days after TCRalphabeta/CD19-depleted stem cell transplant. The CDR3 protein is CATSRESGPKNIQYF. The DNA sequence reads TGTGCCACCAGCAGAGAATCAGGACCTAAAAACATTCAGTACTTC.